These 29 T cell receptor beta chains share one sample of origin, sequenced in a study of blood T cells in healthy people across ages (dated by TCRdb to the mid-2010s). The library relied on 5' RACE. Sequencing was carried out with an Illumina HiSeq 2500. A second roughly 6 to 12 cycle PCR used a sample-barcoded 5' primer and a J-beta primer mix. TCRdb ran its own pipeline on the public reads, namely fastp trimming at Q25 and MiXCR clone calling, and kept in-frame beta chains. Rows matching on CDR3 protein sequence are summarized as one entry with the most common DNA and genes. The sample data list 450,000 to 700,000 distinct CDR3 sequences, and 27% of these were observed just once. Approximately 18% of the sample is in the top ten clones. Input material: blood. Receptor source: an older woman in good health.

The CDR3: CASSQDRVAGKTQYF. The CDR3 DNA reads as TGCGCCAGCAGCCAGGACAGGGTAGCTGGAAAGACCCAGTACTTC. J is TRBJ2-5 and V is TRBV5-1; TRBD1 matches 8 bases. Trimming took 4 bases from V and 6 from J; bases not matched to a gene: 11. This CDR3 spans 15 amino acids. Per germline, CDR1 SGHRS and CDR2 YFSETQ. The full variable domain, completed using reference TRBV5-1 and TRBJ2-5, is KAGVTQTPRYLIKTRGQQVTLSCSPISGHRSVSWYQQTPGQGLQFLFEYFSETQRNKGNFPGRFSGRQFSNSRSEMNVSTLELGDSALYLCASSQDRVAGKTQYFGPGTRLLVL.

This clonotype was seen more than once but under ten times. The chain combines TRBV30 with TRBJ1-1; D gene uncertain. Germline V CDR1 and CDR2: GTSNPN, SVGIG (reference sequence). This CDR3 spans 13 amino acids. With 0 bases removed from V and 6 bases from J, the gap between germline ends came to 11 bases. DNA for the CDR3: TGTGCCTGGAGTGTACAACAGTCCTCTGAAGCTTTCTTT. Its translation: CAWSVQQSSEAFF.

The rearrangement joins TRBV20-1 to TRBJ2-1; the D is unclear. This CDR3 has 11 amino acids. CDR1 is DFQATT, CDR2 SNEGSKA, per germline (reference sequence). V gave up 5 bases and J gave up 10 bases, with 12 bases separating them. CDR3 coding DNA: TGCAGTGCTTTCCTGCGTGAGGAGCAGTTCTTC. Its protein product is CSAFLREEQFF.

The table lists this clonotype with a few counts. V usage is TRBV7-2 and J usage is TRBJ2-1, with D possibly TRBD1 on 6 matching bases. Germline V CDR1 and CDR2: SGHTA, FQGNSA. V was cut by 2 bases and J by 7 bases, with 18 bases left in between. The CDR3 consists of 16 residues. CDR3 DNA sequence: TGTGCCAGCAGCTTAAGAGGGGGAAGGGAAAGAAATGAGCAGTTCTTC. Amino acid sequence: CASSLRGGRERNEQFF.

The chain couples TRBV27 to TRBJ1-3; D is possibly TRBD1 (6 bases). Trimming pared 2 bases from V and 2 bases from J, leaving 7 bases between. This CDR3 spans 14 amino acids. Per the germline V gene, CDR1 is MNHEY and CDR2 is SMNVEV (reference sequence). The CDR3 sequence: CASSLKGAGNTIYF. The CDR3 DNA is TGTGCCAGCAGTTTAAAGGGGGCTGGAAACACCATATATTTT.

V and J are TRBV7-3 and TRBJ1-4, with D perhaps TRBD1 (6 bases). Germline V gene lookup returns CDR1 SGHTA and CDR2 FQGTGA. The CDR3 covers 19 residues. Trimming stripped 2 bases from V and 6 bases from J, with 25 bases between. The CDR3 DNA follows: TGTGCCAGCAGCTTAGACAGTCGACAAACAGGGAGGGTTCATGAAAAACTGTTTTTT. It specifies CASSLDSRQTGRVHEKLFF. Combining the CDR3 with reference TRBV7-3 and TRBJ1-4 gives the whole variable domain GAGVSQTPSNKVTEKGKYVELRCDPISGHTALYWYRQSLGQGPEFLIYFQGTGAADDSGLPNDRFFAVRPEGSVSTLKIQRTERGDSAVYLCASSLDSRQTGRVHEKLFFGSGTQLSVL.

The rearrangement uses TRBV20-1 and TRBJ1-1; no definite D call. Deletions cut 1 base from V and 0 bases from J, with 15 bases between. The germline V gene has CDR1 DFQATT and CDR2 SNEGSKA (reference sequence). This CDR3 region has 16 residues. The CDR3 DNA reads TGCAGTGCTAGAGGGGGTTCCTGGGCTATGAACACTGAAGCTTTCTTT. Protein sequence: CSARGGSWAMNTEAFF.

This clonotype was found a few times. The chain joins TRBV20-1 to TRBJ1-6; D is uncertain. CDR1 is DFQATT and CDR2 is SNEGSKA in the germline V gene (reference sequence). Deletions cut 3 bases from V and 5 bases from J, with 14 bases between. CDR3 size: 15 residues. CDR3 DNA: TGCAGTGCTAGTCTAGGAGGATGGGATAATTCACCCCTCCACTTT. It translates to CSASLGGWDNSPLHF.

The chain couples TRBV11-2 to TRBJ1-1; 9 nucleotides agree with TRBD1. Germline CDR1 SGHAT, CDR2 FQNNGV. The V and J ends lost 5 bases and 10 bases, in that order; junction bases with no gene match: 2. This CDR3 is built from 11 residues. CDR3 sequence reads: CASSEDRGAFF. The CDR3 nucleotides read TGTGCCAGCAGCGAGGACAGGGGAGCTTTCTTT.

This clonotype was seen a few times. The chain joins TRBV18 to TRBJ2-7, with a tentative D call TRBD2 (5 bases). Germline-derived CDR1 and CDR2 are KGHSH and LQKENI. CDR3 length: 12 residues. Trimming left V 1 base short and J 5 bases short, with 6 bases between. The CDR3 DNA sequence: TGTGCCAGCTCACCACAGAGGGACGAGCAGTACTTC. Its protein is CASSPQRDEQYF.

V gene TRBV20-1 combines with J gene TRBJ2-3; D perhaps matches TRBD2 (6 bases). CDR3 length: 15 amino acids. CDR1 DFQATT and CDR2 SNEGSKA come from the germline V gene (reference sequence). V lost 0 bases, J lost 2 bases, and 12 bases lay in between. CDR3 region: CSAREGGENTDTQYF. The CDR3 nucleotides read TGCAGTGCTAGAGAGGGCGGGGAGAACACAGATACGCAGTATTTT.

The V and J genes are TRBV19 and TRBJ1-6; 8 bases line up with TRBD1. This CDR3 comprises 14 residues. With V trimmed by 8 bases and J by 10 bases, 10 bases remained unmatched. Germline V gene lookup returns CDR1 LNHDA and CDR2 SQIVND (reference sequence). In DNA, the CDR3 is TGTGCCAGTCAAGACAGGGGATGGGGATCACCCCTCCACTTT. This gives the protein CASQDRGWGSPLHF.

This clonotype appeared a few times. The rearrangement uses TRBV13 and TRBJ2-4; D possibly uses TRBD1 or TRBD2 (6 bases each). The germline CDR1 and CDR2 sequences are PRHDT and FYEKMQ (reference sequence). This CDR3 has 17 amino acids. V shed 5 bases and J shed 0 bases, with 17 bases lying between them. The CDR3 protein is CASSPYLGGRAKNIQYF. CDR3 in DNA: TGTGCCAGCAGCCCATACCTGGGGGGCAGAGCCAAAAACATTCAGTACTTC.

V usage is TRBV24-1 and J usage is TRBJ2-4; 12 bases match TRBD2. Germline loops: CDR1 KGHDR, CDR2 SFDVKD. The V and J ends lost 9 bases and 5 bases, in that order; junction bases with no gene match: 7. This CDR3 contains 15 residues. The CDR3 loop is CATGGTSGSQNIQYF. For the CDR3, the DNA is TGTGCCACCGGGGGGACTAGCGGGTCCCAAAACATTCAGTACTTC.

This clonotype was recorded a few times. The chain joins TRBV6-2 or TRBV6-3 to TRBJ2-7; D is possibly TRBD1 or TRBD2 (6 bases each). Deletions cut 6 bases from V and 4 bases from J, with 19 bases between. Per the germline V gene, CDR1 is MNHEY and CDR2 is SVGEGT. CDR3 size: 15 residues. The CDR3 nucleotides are TGTGCCAGCAGCCCACGCGGGACAATTCAGTACGAGCAGTACTTC. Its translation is CASSPRGTIQYEQYF.

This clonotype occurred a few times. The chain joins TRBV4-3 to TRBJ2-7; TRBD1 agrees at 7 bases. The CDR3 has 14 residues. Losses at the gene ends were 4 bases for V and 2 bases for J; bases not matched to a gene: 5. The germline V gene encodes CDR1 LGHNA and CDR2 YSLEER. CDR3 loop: CASSRDRETYEQYF. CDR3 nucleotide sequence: TGCGCCAGCAGCCGAGACAGGGAAACCTACGAGCAGTACTTC.

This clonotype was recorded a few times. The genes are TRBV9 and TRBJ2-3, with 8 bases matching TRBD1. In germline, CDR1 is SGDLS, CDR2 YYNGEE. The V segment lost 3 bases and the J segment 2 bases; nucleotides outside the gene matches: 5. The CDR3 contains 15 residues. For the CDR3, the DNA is TGTGCCAGCAGCGCCCGACAGGGGTTCACAGATACGCAGTATTTT. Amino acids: CASSARQGFTDTQYF.

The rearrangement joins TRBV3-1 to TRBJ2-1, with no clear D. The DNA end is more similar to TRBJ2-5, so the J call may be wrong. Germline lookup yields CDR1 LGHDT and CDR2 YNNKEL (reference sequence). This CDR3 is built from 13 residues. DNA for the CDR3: TGTGCCAGCAAACAAATGATGGAAGAGACCCAGTACTTC. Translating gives CASKQMMEETQYF.

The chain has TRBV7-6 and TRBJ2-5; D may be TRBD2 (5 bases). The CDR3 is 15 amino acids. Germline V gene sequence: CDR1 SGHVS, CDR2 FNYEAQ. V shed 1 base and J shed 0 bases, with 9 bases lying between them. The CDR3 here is CASSLEAENQETQYF. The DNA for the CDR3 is TGTGCCAGCAGCTTAGAAGCGGAGAACCAAGAGACCCAGTACTTC.

The CDR3, as DNA: TGTGCCAGCAGTTACTCGGACAGCACGGGGCCCTATTCACCCCTCCACTTT. Protein product: CASSYSDSTGPYSPLHF. The V and J genes are TRBV6-5 and TRBJ1-6; TRBD1 is a possible D gene (6 bases). V shed 0 bases and J shed 8 bases, with 17 bases lying between them. The CDR3 totals 17 residues. Germline CDR1 reads MNHEY; CDR2 reads SVGAGI.

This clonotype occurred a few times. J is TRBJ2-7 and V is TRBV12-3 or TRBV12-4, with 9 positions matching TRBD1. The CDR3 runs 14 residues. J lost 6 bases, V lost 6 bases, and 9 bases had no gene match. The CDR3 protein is CASSLRDREGEQYF. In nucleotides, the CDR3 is TGTGCCAGCAGCCTTCGGGACAGGGAGGGCGAGCAGTACTTC.

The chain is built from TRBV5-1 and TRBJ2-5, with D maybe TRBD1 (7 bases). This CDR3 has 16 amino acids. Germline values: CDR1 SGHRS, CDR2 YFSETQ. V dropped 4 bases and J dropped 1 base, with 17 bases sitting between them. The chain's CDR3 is CASSDRGGGVQETQYF. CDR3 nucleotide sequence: TGCGCCAGCAGCGATAGAGGGGGCGGGGTCCAAGAGACCCAGTACTTC. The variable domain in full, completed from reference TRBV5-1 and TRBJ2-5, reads KAGVTQTPRYLIKTRGQQVTLSCSPISGHRSVSWYQQTPGQGLQFLFEYFSETQRNKGNFPGRFSGRQFSNSRSEMNVSTLELGDSALYLCASSDRGGGVQETQYFGPGTRLLVL.

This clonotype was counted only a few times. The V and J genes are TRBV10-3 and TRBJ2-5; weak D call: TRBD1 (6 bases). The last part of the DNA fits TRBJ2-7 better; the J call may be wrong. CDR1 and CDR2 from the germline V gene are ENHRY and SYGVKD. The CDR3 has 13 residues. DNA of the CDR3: TGTGCCATCAGTGAGAACCAGGGGTACGAGCAGTACTTC. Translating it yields CAISENQGYEQYF.

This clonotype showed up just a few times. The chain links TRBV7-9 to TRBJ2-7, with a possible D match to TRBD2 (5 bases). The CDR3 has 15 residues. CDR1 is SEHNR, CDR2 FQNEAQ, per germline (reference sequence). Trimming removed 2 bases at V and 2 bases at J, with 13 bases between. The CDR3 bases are TGTGCCAGCAGCTTATTGAGGGCCAGCCCCTACGAGCAGTACTTC. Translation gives CASSLLRASPYEQYF. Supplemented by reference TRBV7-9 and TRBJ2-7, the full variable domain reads DTGVSQNPRHKITKRGQNVTFRCDPISEHNRLYWYRQTLGQGPEFLTYFQNEAQLEKSRLLSDRFSAERPKGSFSTLEIQRTEQGDSAMYLCASSLLRASPYEQYFGPGTRLTVT.

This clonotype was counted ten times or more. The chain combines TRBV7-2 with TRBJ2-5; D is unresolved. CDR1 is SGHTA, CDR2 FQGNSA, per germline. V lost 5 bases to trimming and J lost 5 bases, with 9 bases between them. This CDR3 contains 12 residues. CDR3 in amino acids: CASSVSTETQYF. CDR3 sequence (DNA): TGTGCCAGCAGCGTCTCTACGGAGACCCAGTACTTC.

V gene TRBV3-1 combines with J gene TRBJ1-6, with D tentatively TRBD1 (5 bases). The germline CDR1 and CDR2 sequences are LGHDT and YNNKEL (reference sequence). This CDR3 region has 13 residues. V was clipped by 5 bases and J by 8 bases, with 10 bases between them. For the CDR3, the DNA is TGTGCCAGCAGCGCTATAGGGGATTCACCCCTCCACTTT. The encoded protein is CASSAIGDSPLHF.

This chain's CDR3 is CASGTGATYEQYF. CDR3 sequence (DNA): TGTGCCAGCGGGACAGGAGCGACCTACGAGCAGTACTTC. The chain recombines TRBV7-9 with TRBJ2-7; 8 nucleotides align to TRBD1. CDR1 is SEHNR and CDR2 is FQNEAQ in the germline V gene (reference sequence). With V trimmed by 8 bases and J by 2 bases, 5 bases remained unmatched. CDR3 length equals 13 residues.

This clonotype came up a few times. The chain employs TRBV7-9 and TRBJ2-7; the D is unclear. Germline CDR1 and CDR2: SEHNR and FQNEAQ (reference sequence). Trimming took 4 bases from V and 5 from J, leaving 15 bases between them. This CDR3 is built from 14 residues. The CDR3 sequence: CASSSRALVDEQYF. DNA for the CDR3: TGTGCCAGCAGCTCGCGAGCGTTAGTCGACGAGCAGTACTTC.

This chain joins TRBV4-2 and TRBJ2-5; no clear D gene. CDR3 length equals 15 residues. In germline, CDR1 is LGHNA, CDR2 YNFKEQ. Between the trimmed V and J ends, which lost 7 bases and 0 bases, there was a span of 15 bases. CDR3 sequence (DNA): TGTGCCAGCAAACCTGGGTACGAGGACCAAGAGACCCAGTACTTC. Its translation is CASKPGYEDQETQYF.